Listed here are 10 T cell receptor beta chains from one sample, sequenced in a study of T cells after yellow fever vaccination. TCRdb re-derived calls from the 5' RACE reads in MiXCR, one entry per CDR3 protein. The data contain about 73,000 distinct CDR3 sequences, approximately 7.5% of them singletons. This sample comprised CD8+ T cells sorted from PBMCs, obtained on the day of the yellow fever booster vaccination. The receptors come from a man in his thirties or forties who received the YFV17D yellow fever vaccine.

As for this clonotype: At one boundary the junction diverges from the germline segment, which might be a read error. V and J are TRBV6-5 and TRBJ2-7, with D possibly TRBD2 on 5 matching bases. The CDR3 length is 15 residues. From germline, CDR1 is MNHEY and CDR2 SVGAGI. The CDR3 sequence: CASSYRGTLTYQQYF. DNA of the CDR3: TGTGCCAGCAGTTACCGGGGTACCCTCACCTACCAGCAGTACTTC.

This clonotype appeared a few times. This rearrangement joins TRBV5-1 to TRBJ1-1; unclear D gene. CDR1 is SGHRS and CDR2 is YFSETQ in the germline V gene. This CDR3 spans 16 amino acids. V lost 1 base, J lost 3 bases, and 16 bases lay in between. The CDR3 reads CASSLNGPGVDTEAFF. The CDR3 region has the DNA TGCGCCAGCAGCTTGAACGGACCTGGGGTTGACACTGAAGCTTTCTTT.

V is TRBV4-3 and J is TRBJ2-1; a possible D gene is TRBD1 (5 bases). The CDR3 sequence is 13 residues long. Deletions cut 0 bases from V and 8 bases from J, with 8 bases between. Germline V gene data show CDR1 as LGHNA and CDR2 as YSLEER. CDR3 region: CASSQESGYEQFF. CDR3 in DNA: TGCGCCAGCAGCCAAGAGTCAGGGTATGAGCAGTTCTTC.

This clonotype was picked up a small number of times. The V gene is TRBV29-1, the J gene TRBJ1-2, with TRBD1 as a possible D gene (5 bases). Looked up from germline, CDR1 is SQVTM and CDR2 is ANQGSEA. This CDR3 has 14 amino acids. With 1 base removed from V and 4 bases from J, the gap between germline ends came to 13 bases. CDR3 sequence reads: CSVEVLGEVYGYTF. DNA of the CDR3: TGCAGCGTTGAAGTTTTGGGGGAAGTCTATGGCTACACCTTC.

This clonotype was observed a handful of times. The rearrangement uses TRBV20-1 and TRBJ1-5; a weak D match, TRBD1 (5 bases). The CDR3 contains 12 residues. CDR1 and CDR2 from the germline V gene are DFQATT and SNEGSKA (reference sequence). The germline V and J ends were trimmed by 0 bases and 6 bases, with 6 bases remaining between them. This CDR3 reads CSARDGGQPQHF. CDR3 nucleotides: TGCAGTGCTAGAGATGGGGGTCAGCCCCAGCATTTT.

This clonotype was detected many times. The J gene is TRBJ2-7, the V gene TRBV20-1; 7 bases are shared with TRBD1. Germline V gene data show CDR1 as DFQATT and CDR2 as SNEGSKA (reference sequence). This CDR3 comprises 15 residues. Losses at the gene ends were 6 bases for V and 3 bases for J; bases not matched to a gene: 14. The CDR3 DNA sequence: TGCAGTGCCGATCTAACCGGGACAGAACACTACGAGCAGTACTTC. The encoded protein is CSADLTGTEHYEQYF.

At least ten counts were recorded for this clonotype. The chain recombines TRBV5-1 with TRBJ2-7; TRBD1 matches at 9 bases. Trimming cost V 2 bases and J 6 bases; bases outside gene matches: 6. Germline V gene sequence: CDR1 SGHRS, CDR2 YFSETQ. This CDR3 is built from 14 residues. CDR3 coding DNA: TGCGCCAGCAGCTTCGGGGACAGGGAAAGCGAGCAGTACTTC. As protein: CASSFGDRESEQYF.

This clonotype was detected ten times or more. CDR3 loop: CASSQDRGGVEQFF. The CDR3 nucleotides read TGTGCCAGCAGCCAGGACAGGGGGGGAGTTGAGCAGTTCTTC. The chain recombines TRBV7-6 with TRBJ2-1, with TRBD1 identical over 10 bases. Trimming at V came to 5 bases and at J to 9 bases, leaving 7 bases not matched to a gene. Germline V gives CDR1 SGHVS, CDR2 FNYEAQ. This CDR3 is built from 14 residues.

This clonotype was counted a few times. The CDR3 DNA reads TGTGCCAGCAGGAGGGCGTCCCCTTTCGAGACAGGGGAATTTCCGAACACCGGGGAGCTGTTTTTT. It specifies CASRRASPFETGEFPNTGELFF. This rearrangement joins TRBV6-4 to TRBJ2-2; 8 positions match TRBD1. In germline, CDR1 is MRHNA, CDR2 SNTAGT. J was trimmed by 0 bases and V by 6 bases; bases with no gene match: 24. The CDR3 spans 22 residues.

This clonotype was found a few times. This chain connects TRBV21-1 to TRBJ2-7; TRBD1 is the table's D call and was not checked against the DNA. TRBV21-1 is a pseudogene. The CDR3 is 15 amino acids. CDR3 protein: CASSTPRTEAYEQYF. In DNA, the CDR3 is TGTGCCAGCAGCACCCCCCGGACAGAAGCGTACGAGCAGTACTTC.